The source of this TCR beta chain is a study of T cells in Graves' hyperthyroidism and ophthalmopathy. Study-level results: Ophthalmopathy and stable hyperthyroidism were told apart by a 13 V-J model.

The CDR3 is made up of 15 amino acids. Per the germline V gene, CDR1 is DFQATT and CDR2 is SNEGSKA (reference sequence). Trimming stripped 0 bases from V and 5 bases from J, with 14 bases between. Using RNA transcripts as the source, TCR beta CDR3 regions were amplified. HTBI primers were used for first-round RT-PCR of the TCR CDR3. In TCRdb, the multiplex PCR reads were re-called with MiXCR into one record per CDR3 protein. This sample has around 500,000 distinct CDR3 sequences, with about 15% found just once. This clonotype showed up many times. No antigen is known for it. The source is a woman in her thirties with Graves' ophthalmopathy. Sequenced input: blood. The rearrangement joins TRBV20-1 to TRBJ1-5; D is perhaps TRBD1 (6 bases). CDR3 amino acids: CSARDRDTWDQPQHF. The CDR3 DNA reads as TGCAGTGCTAGAGACCGGGACACCTGGGATCAGCCCCAGCATTTT.